The present TCR beta chain was sequenced within a study of blood T cells in healthy people across ages. This clonotype has more than one count but fewer than ten. Primers used in a second PCR of roughly 7 to 12 cycles were a sample-barcoded 5' primer and a J-beta primer mix. MiXCR, run by TCRdb on the 5' RACE reads, gives a single entry per CDR3 protein. The sample shows under 1,000,000 distinct CDR3 sequences, roughly 35% of them seen only once. The junction had 8 bases not matched to a gene; V was cut back by 5 bases and J by 4 bases. Germline CDR1 reads SGHTA; CDR2 reads FQGNSA. The CDR3 sequence is 14 residues long.

The receptor was derived from a young man in good health. Sequenced material: blood. The chain links TRBV7-2 to TRBJ2-7, with 7 nucleotides matching TRBD1. CDR3 DNA sequence: TGTGCCAGCAGCATTCCGGGACAGCTATACGAGCAGTACTTC. Translated: CASSIPGQLYEQYF.